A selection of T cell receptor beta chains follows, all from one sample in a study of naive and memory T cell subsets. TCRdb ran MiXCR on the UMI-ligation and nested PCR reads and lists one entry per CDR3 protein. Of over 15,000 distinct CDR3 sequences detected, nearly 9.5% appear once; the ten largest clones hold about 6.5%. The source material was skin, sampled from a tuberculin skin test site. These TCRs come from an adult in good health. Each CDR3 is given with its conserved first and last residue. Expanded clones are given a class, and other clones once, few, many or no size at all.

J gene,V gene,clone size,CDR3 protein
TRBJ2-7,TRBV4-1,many,CASSQETGVPTYEQYF
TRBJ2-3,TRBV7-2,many,CASSIGVDTQYF
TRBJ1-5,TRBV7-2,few,CASSPDRGDQPQHF
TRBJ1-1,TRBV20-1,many,CSAPGKYVEAFF
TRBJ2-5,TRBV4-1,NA,CASSQVTGDQETQYF
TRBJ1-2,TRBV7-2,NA,CASSRYSANYGYTF
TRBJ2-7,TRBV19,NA,CASSTRQGDYEQYF
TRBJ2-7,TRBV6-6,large,CASSWNRDYEQYF
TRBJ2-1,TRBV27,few,CASSLGQHNEQFF
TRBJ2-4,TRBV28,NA,CASSLWEAKNIQYF
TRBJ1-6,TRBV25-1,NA,CASSTPGQLNSPLHF
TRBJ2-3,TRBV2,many,CASSEFGVTQYF
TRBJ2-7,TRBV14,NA,CASMGVLDYEQYF
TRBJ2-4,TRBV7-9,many,CASRSGGAHIQYF
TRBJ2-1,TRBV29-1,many,CSVYGLAGEDEQFF
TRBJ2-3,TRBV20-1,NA,CSARHPGLAGADTQYF
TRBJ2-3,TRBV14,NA,CASSLGTTRQYF
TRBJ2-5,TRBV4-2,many,CASSQEGSSGETQYF
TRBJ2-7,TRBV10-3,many,CAIGQVDFKYF
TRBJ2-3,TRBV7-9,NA,CASSPTQQGTQYF
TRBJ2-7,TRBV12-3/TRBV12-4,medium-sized,CASSRGSGGASRNEQYF
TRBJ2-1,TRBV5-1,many,CASSLEGAQSSYNEQFF
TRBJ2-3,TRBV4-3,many,CASSQAGAVESTDTQYF
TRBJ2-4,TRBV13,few,CASSLEAFAVKNIQYF
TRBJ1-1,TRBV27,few,CASSTPLRTGNTEAFF
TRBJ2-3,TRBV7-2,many,CASSQYLSTDTQYF
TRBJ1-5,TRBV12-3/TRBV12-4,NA,CASSLYSLGLGNQPQHF
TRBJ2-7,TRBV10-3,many,CAIRSDRTSSYEQYF
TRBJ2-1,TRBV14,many,CASSHFGGLSSYNEQFF
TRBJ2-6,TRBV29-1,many,CSVAPSGANVLTF
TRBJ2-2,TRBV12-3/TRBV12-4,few,CASSPQAGTGELFF
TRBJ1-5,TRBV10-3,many,CAISEGGAGNQPQHF
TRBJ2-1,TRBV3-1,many,CASSPTLTSSYNEQFF
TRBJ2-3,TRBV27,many,CASSLGFTDTQYF
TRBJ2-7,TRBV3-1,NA,CASSQRYEQYF
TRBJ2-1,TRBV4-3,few,CASSQGQGVGEQFF
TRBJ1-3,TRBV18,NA,CASSPGQDSGNTIYF
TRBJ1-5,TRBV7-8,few,CASSLGRDNQPQHF
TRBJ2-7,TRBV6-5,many,CASSYLRGGRPYEQYF
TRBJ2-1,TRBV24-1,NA,CATRDSRRFHEQFF
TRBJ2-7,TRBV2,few,CASSEYISGRAGYEQYF
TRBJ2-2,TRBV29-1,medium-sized,CSVESGTGELFF
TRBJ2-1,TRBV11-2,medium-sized,CASSHTDNEQFF
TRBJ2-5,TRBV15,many,CATSSHPDSQETQYF
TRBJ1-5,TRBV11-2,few,CASSLAGDRGSPPQHF
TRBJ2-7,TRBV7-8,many,CASSISGSAYEQYF
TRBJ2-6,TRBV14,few,CASSQGVLRDGANVLTF
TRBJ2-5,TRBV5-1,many,CASSGTSGRAHETQYF
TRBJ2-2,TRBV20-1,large,CSAQQGASAGELFF
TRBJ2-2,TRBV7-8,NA,CASSLRSPGGFGTGELFF
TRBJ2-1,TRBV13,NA,CASSSGTSGRDYNEQFF
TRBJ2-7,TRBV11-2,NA,CASSPFGGPFYEQYF